This T cell receptor beta chain was captured by sequencing in a study of shared clonotypes between healthy human individuals. Concerning this clone: Its specificity is unknown.

This CDR3 spans 14 amino acids. CDR1 is SGHRS and CDR2 is YFSETQ in the germline V gene. The trim removed 4 bases at V and 5 bases at J, leaving 7 bases unmatched. Sequencing of unsorted PBMC DNA was carried out using ten immunoSEQ deep assay plates. TCRdb's copy holds only in-frame clones and misses some; the assay was immunoSEQ multiplex PCR. Of approximately 470,000 clones detected, 70% to 85% appear once; the ten largest clones hold 12%. Findings and caveats of the study: A small donor pool kept down the genetic and exposure-history diversity that was represented.

This rearrangement joins TRBV5-1 to TRBJ2-7; 9 nucleotides align to TRBD2. The sequenced material came from PBMCs. This receptor was identified in a middle-aged woman in good health. Some clones in this sample may be carry-over from other donors' samples. DNA for the CDR3: TGCGCCAGCAGCCCCGGGACTAGCAACAACGAGCAGTACTTC. Protein product: CASSPGTSNNEQYF.